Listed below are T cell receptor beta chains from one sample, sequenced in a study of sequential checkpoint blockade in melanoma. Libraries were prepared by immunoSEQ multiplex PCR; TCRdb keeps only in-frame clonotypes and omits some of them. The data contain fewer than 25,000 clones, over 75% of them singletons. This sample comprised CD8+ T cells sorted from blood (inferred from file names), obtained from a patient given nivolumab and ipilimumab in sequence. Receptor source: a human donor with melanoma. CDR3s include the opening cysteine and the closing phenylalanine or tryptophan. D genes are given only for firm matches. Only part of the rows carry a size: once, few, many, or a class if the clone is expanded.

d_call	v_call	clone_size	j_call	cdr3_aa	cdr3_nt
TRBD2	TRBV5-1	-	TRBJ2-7	CASSRSSQRGSYEQYF	TGCGCCAGCAGCCGCTCGTCTCAGCGGGGCTCCTACGAGCAGTACTTC
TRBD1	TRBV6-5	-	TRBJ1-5	CASSGQGAWNQPQHF	TGTGCCAGTTCCGGACAGGGGGCTTGGAATCAGCCCCAGCATTTT
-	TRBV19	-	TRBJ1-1	CASSWGGPNTEAFF	TGTGCCAGTAGTTGGGGGGGGCCGAACACTGAAGCTTTCTTT
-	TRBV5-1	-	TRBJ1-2	CASSLSRRGNYGYTF	TGCGCCAGCAGCTTGTCAAGGAGGGGTAACTATGGCTACACCTTC
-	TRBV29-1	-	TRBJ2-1	CSVEVPRLGYNEQFF	TGCAGCGTTGAAGTCCCCAGGTTGGGCTACAATGAGCAGTTCTTC
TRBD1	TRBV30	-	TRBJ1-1	CAWTGGHTEAFF	TGTGCCTGGACAGGGGGCCACACTGAAGCTTTCTTT
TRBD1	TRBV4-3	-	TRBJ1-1	CASSQGLGQGWTEAFF	TGCGCCAGCAGCCAAGGATTGGGACAGGGATGGACTGAAGCTTTCTTT
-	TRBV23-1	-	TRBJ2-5	CASQGGWQETQYF	TGCGCCAGCCAGGGGGGATGGCAAGAGACCCAGTACTTC
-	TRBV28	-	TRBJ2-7	CASSFRGLSYEQYF	TGTGCCAGCAGTTTCCGGGGGTTATCCTACGAGCAGTACTTC
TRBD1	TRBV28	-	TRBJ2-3	CASSLYVTGVSDTQYF	TGTGCCAGCAGTTTATATGTGACAGGGGTCTCAGATACGCAGTATTTT
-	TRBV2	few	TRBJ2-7	CASNSGLPEQYF	TGTGCCAGCAATTCGGGACTCCCCGAGCAGTACTTC
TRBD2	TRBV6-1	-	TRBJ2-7	CASSEEGGGAYEQYF	TGTGCCAGCAGTGAAGAGGGCGGGGGGGCCTACGAGCAGTACTTC
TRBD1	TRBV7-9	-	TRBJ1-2	CASRPGTGPKNYGYTF	TGTGCCAGCAGGCCCGGGACAGGGCCAAAGAACTATGGCTACACCTTC
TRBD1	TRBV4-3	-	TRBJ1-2	CASSQLTGVPYGYTF	TGCGCCAGCAGCCAACTTACAGGGGTACCCTATGGCTACACCTTC
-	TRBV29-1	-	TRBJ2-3	CSSGTPEDTQYF	TGCAGCTCCGGGACTCCAGAAGATACGCAGTATTTT
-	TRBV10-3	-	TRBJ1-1	CAISEGRGYTEAFF	TGTGCCATCAGTGAAGGCAGGGGATACACTGAAGCTTTCTTT
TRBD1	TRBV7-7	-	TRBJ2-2	CASSPRLVQGAGTGELFF	TGTGCTAGCAGCCCCCGGTTAGTTCAGGGGGCTGGCACCGGGGAGCTGTTTTTT
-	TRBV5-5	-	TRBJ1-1	CASSLGGRENTEAFF	TGTGCCAGCAGCTTGGGGGGGAGGGAGAACACTGAAGCTTTCTTT
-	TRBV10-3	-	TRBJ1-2	CAISAEGDLGYTF	TGTGCCATCAGTGCGGAAGGGGATCTTGGCTACACCTTC
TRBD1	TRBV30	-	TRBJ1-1	CAWSVDRGSEAFF	TGTGCCTGGAGTGTGGACAGGGGTTCTGAAGCTTTCTTT
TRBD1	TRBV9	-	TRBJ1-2	CASSLDRARGYTF	TGTGCCAGCAGCCTTGACAGGGCCCGTGGCTACACCTTC
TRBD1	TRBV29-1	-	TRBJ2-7	CSVEWGTGVKQYF	TGCAGCGTTGAGTGGGGGACAGGGGTAAAGCAGTACTTC
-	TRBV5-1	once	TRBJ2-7	CASSFDLGYEQYF	TGCGCCAGCAGCTTCGACTTGGGTTACGAGCAGTACTTC
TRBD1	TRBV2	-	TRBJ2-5	CASTPFDRAETQYF	TGTGCCAGCACCCCGTTTGACAGGGCGGAGACCCAGTACTTC
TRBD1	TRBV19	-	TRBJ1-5	CASSMEGQGYQPQHF	TGTGCCAGTAGTATGGAGGGACAGGGTTATCAGCCCCAGCATTTT
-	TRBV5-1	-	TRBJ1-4	CASSSRGEGEKLFF	TGCGCCAGCAGCTCCCGGGGGGAAGGTGAAAAACTGTTTTTT
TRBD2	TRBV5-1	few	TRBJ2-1	CASSLALAGGPGEQFF	TGCGCCAGCAGCTTGGCGCTAGCGGGGGGGCCTGGTGAGCAGTTCTTC
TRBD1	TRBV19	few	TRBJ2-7	CASSPGQGGYEQYF	TGTGCCAGTAGCCCGGGACAGGGGGGGTACGAGCAGTACTTC
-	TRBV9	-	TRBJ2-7	CASSALSDSYEQYF	TGTGCCAGCAGCGCTCTGTCAGACTCCTACGAGCAGTACTTC
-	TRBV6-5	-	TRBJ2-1	CASKITKLRENEQFF	TGTGCCAGCAAAATTACTAAATTGAGAGAGAATGAGCAGTTCTTC
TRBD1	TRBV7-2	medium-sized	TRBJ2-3	CASSPLGQGDTQYF	TGTGCCAGCAGCCCTCTCGGACAGGGGGATACGCAGTATTTT
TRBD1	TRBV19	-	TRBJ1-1	CASNSRDSGEAFF	TGTGCCAGTAACAGTAGGGACAGCGGTGAAGCTTTCTTT
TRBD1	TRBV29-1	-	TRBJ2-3	CSVEGTGGGRWSTDTQYF	TGCAGCGTTGAAGGGACAGGGGGTGGACGTTGGAGCACAGATACGCAGTATTTT
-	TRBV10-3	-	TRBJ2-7	CAISESWTDPYEQYF	TGTGCCATCAGTGAGTCGTGGACAGATCCCTACGAGCAGTACTTC
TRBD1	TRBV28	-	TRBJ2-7	CASTLGTGDVEQYF	TGTGCCAGCACCCTCGGGACAGGGGACGTGGAGCAGTACTTC
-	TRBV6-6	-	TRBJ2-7	CASSYSVTGTYEQYF	TGTGCCAGCAGTTACTCTGTGACAGGCACCTACGAGCAGTACTTC
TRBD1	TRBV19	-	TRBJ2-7	CASSRGGQEYSYEQYF	TGTGCCAGTAGTCGGGGCGGACAGGAATACTCCTACGAGCAGTACTTC
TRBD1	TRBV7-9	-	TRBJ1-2	CASSYPRTGQNIYGYTF	TGTGCCAGCAGCTACCCCCGGACAGGGCAAAATATCTATGGCTACACCTTC
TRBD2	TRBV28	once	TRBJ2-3	CASSFAGLAGTGQYF	TGTGCCAGCAGTTTCGCGGGACTAGCGGGCACAGGGCAGTATTTT
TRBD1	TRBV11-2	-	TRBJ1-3	CASSLGGQLSSGNTIYF	TGTGCCAGCAGCTTAGGGGGACAGTTAAGCTCTGGAAACACCATATATTTT
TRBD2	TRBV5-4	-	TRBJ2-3	CASRGTSGIQTDTQCF	TGTGCCAGCAGAGGGACTAGCGGGATTCAGACAGATACGCAGTGTTTT
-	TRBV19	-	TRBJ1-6	CASSLVADYNSPLHF	TGTGCCAGTAGCCTCGTGGCCGACTATAATTCACCCCTCCACTTT
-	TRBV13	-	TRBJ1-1	CASSLWVAGGAEAFF	TGTGCCAGCAGCTTATGGGTGGCGGGCGGGGCTGAAGCTTTCTTT
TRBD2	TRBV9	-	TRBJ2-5	CASSVEALAGQETQYF	TGTGCCAGCAGCGTAGAAGCGTTAGCGGGGCAAGAGACCCAGTACTTC
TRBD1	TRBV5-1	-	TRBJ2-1	CASSLGQEYNEQFF	TGCGCCAGCAGCTTAGGACAGGAGTACAATGAGCAGTTCTTC
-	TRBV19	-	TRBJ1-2	CASSIAPGHLYGYTF	TGTGCCAGTAGTATAGCACCCGGACACCTCTATGGCTACACCTTC
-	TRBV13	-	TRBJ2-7	CASAPPLSSYEQYF	TGTGCCAGCGCCCCCCCCCTAAGCTCCTACGAGCAGTACTTC
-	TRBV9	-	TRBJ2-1	CASRALGSSYNEQFF	TGTGCCAGCCGAGCGTTGGGGAGCTCCTACAATGAGCAGTTCTTC
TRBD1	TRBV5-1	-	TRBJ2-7	CASSFRDRRYEQYF	TGCGCCAGCAGCTTCAGGGACAGGAGATACGAGCAGTACTTC
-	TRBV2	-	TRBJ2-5	CASSNPGASYGEQYF	TGTGCCAGCAGTAACCCGGGAGCCTCCTATGGGGAGCAGTACTTC